One sample yielded the 30 T cell receptor beta chains listed below, sequenced in a study of T cell repertoires in cytomegalovirus infection (dated by TCRdb to about 2019). TCRdb records Illumina HiSeq 1500 as the sequencer. The public sequencing data were trimmed at Q25 with fastp and processed into clonotypes with MiXCR by TCRdb, which kept only in-frame beta chains. Entries are consolidated by CDR3 protein sequence, retaining the most common genes and DNA. The sample table contains about 260,000 distinct CDR3 sequences; only one count was recorded for over 8% of them. The ten largest account for roughly 16% of the sample. Sequencing was carried out using PBMCs. These receptors came from a human donor in good health (CMV status not recorded). Some clones in this sample may be carry-over from other donors' samples.

This clonotype was counted between two and nine times. The V and J genes are TRBV12-5 and TRBJ1-1; D unclear. Germline-derived CDR1 and CDR2 are LGHNT and FRNRAP. V was clipped by 6 bases and J by 6 bases, with 17 bases between them. The CDR3 contains 14 residues. CDR3 sequence: CASGTKFLSSEAFF. The CDR3 coding sequence is TGTGCTAGTGGGACAAAATTTCTTAGCTCTGAAGCTTTCTTT.

This clonotype was observed many times. This chain joins TRBV6-2 or TRBV6-3 and TRBJ2-7; D is perhaps TRBD2 (6 bases). CDR3 length: 13 residues. Germline V gives CDR1 MNHEY, CDR2 SVGEGT. Trimming pared 5 bases from V and 6 bases from J, leaving 14 bases between. CDR3 nucleotides: TGTGCCAGCAGTCCCCGACTAGTCCTCGAGCAGTACTTC. Translated: CASSPRLVLEQYF.

V gene TRBV20-1 combines with J gene TRBJ2-5, with TRBD2 matching over 10 bases. The length of the CDR3 is 15 residues. V lost 3 bases and J lost 3; bases outside the gene matches: 7. Germline V CDR1 and CDR2: DFQATT, SNEGSKA (reference sequence). CDR3 protein: CSASYLAGVKETQYF. The CDR3 DNA is TGCAGTGCTAGTTACCTAGCGGGAGTCAAAGAGACCCAGTACTTC.

There are many counts of this clonotype. The chain carries TRBV28 and TRBJ1-1; the D is unclear. The length of the CDR3 is 14 residues. Germline V gene data show CDR1 as MDHEN and CDR2 as SYDVKM. V was trimmed by 2 bases and J by 3 bases, leaving 10 bases between them. CDR3 nucleotide sequence: TGTGCCAGCAGTTTAACACGACTAGACACTGAAGCTTTCTTT. Protein product: CASSLTRLDTEAFF.

This clonotype showed up many times. The gene calls are TRBV12-3 or TRBV12-4 and TRBJ1-2, with 7 bases lining up with TRBD1. The CDR3 is made up of 14 amino acids. Losses at the gene ends were 6 bases for V and 4 bases for J; bases not matched to a gene: 8. DNA for the CDR3: TGTGCCAGCAGGACAGGGAGGGCACTCTATGGCTACACCTTC. As protein: CASRTGRALYGYTF.

This clonotype has a count of ten or more. The chain recombines TRBV7-2 with TRBJ1-2; 7 nucleotides agree with TRBD1. J gave up 4 bases and V 0 bases, and 8 bases lay outside the gene matches. The CDR3 spans 16 residues. Germline values: CDR1 SGHTA, CDR2 FQGNSA. The CDR3 nucleotides are TGTGCCAGCAGCTTAGCAGGGGGCGACAACGGCTATGGCTACACCTTC. It encodes CASSLAGGDNGYGYTF. Full variable domain (missing parts from reference TRBV7-2 and TRBJ1-2): GAGVSQSPSNKVTEKGKDVELRCDPISGHTALYWYRQSLGQGLEFLIYFQGNSAPDKSGLPSDRFSAERTGGSVSTLTIQRTQQEDSAVYLCASSLAGGDNGYGYTFGSGTRLTVV.

The table lists this clonotype with many counts. CDR3 region: CASSLAGRGNTIYF. The CDR3 bases are TGTGCCAGCAGCTTAGCCGGACGGGGAAACACCATATATTTT. The rearrangement uses TRBV7-8 and TRBJ1-3; D unclear. The V gene lost 0 bases and the J gene lost 4 bases, with 7 bases spanning the gap. The germline V gene has CDR1 SGHVS and CDR2 FQNEAQ. This CDR3 is built from 14 residues.

The CDR3 DNA is TGTGCCAGCAGTGAGGACAAGTCTGGGGCCAACGTCCTGACTTTC. It is translated as CASSEDKSGANVLTF. This chain connects TRBV2 to TRBJ2-6; a possible D gene is TRBD1 (5 bases). V gave up 3 bases and J gave up 1 base, with 7 bases separating them. CDR3 length: 15 amino acids. The germline V gene encodes CDR1 SNHLY and CDR2 FYNNEI.

This clonotype has a count of ten or more. DNA for the CDR3: TGTGCCAGCAGTTTAGCGAGGGGGAGCGGGCAGTTCTTC. Its protein product is CASSLARGSGQFF. The V gene is TRBV12-3 or TRBV12-4, the J gene TRBJ2-1; maybe TRBD1 (6 bases). V gave up 0 bases and J gave up 12 bases, with 12 bases separating them. This CDR3 has 13 residues.

CDR3 bases: TGTGCCAGCAGTTACTTCCTAGCGGAGGGGAATGAGCAGTTCTTC. Protein product: CASSYFLAEGNEQFF. The gene calls are TRBV6-5 and TRBJ2-1, with 7 bases aligning to TRBD2. The ends lost 1 base at V and 7 bases at J; junction bases unmatched: 7. The V gene's germline CDR1 is MNHEY and CDR2 SVGAGI. The CDR3 has 15 residues.

On this clonotype: Sequence at one end of the junction differs from germline and may be a read error. This chain uses TRBV25-1 with TRBJ2-1; 9 bases map to TRBD1. From germline, CDR1 is MGHDK and CDR2 SYGVNS. This CDR3 is 15 amino acids long. The chain's CDR3 is CASSPTGTGKPPNNF. In DNA, the CDR3 is TGTGCCAGCAGTCCTACCGGGACAGGGAAACCACCTAATAACTTC.

The J gene is TRBJ1-1, the V gene TRBV29-1; D is undetermined. The CDR3 length is 13 residues. The germline CDR1 and CDR2 sequences are SQVTM and ANQGSEA. The V end lost 4 bases, the J end lost 3 bases, and 12 bases lay between the germline ends. CDR3 region: CSVASRRDTEAFF. The CDR3 DNA follows: TGCAGCGTTGCCAGCAGGCGGGACACTGAAGCTTTCTTT.

In this sample, this clonotype turned up a few times. The chain joins TRBV18 to TRBJ1-1, with 12 nucleotides matching TRBD1. The ends lost 1 base at V and 1 base at J; junction bases unmatched: 7. This CDR3 comprises 18 residues. Germline CDR1 and CDR2: KGHSH and LQKENI. As DNA, the CDR3 is TGTGCCAGCTCACCACGGCCGGGACAGGGGGCAGAGAACACTGAAGCTTTCTTT. Protein product: CASSPRPGQGAENTEAFF.

This clonotype was counted only a few times. J is TRBJ1-5 and V is TRBV20-1; 10 bases are a match to TRBD1. Germline assignment: CDR1 DFQATT and CDR2 SNEGSKA (reference sequence). V gave up 5 bases and J gave up 2 bases; unmatched junction bases: 9. This CDR3 region has 16 residues. The CDR3 nucleotides are TGCAGTGCTCTAATTTCCGGGACAGGGGGCAATCAGCCCCAGCATTTT. Its protein is CSALISGTGGNQPQHF.

This clonotype has at least ten counts. J is TRBJ1-3 and V is TRBV12-3 or TRBV12-4; tentative D call: TRBD1 (5 bases). The CDR3 totals 14 residues. Trimming took 8 bases from V and 0 from J, leaving 11 bases between them. The DNA of the CDR3 is TGTGCCAGCCACTGGGGGACCTCTGGAAACACCATATATTTT. Its translation: CASHWGTSGNTIYF.

This clonotype was observed many times. The CDR3 DNA reads as TGTGCCAGCAGTTTACAGAATCAAGCTTTCTTT. Translation: CASSLQNQAFF. The chain carries TRBV28 and TRBJ1-1; D not resolved. Per germline, CDR1 MDHEN and CDR2 SYDVKM. Trimming cost V 2 bases and J 9 bases, with 7 bases left between them. The CDR3 spans 11 residues.

J is TRBJ2-5 and V is TRBV7-6; the D is unclear. The CDR3 totals 16 residues. The ends were cut back, 5 bases at V and 0 bases at J, with 16 bases in the middle. Per germline, CDR1 SGHVS and CDR2 FNYEAQ. The DNA for the CDR3 is TGTGCCAGCAGCCCACCAGCTTCCTCGTACCAAGAGACCCAGTACTTC. It is translated as CASSPPASSYQETQYF.

This clonotype was seen repeatedly, ten times or more. The V gene is TRBV7-2, the J gene TRBJ1-4, with 10 bases that match TRBD1. Per the germline V gene, CDR1 is SGHTA and CDR2 is FQGNSA. The junction had 3 bases not matched to a gene; V was cut back by 5 bases and J by 6 bases. This CDR3 contains 14 residues. The CDR3 reads CASSPGQGYEKLFF. In DNA, the CDR3 is TGTGCCAGCAGCCCGGGACAGGGGTATGAAAAACTGTTTTTT. Full variable domain (missing parts from reference TRBV7-2 and TRBJ1-4): GAGVSQSPSNKVTEKGKDVELRCDPISGHTALYWYRQSLGQGLEFLIYFQGNSAPDKSGLPSDRFSAERTGGSVSTLTIQRTQQEDSAVYLCASSPGQGYEKLFFGSGTQLSVL.

This clonotype turned up a few times. This chain joins TRBV24-1 and TRBJ2-1; TRBD2 aligns across 13 bases. Per germline, CDR1 KGHDR and CDR2 SFDVKD. CDR3 length: 16 residues. V shed 4 bases and J 7 bases; nucleotides not matched to a gene: 6. The CDR3 reads CATSDPGLAGRNEQFF. The CDR3 DNA reads as TGTGCCACCAGTGACCCGGGACTAGCGGGAAGAAATGAGCAGTTCTTC.

This clonotype was seen many times. The chain links TRBV6-1 to TRBJ1-4, with 7 bases fitting TRBD1. The germline V gene encodes CDR1 MNHNS and CDR2 SASEGT. J lost 4 bases, V lost 5 bases, and 4 bases had no gene match. The CDR3 has 14 residues. CDR3 amino acids: CASSHGTDNEKLFF. The DNA of the CDR3 is TGTGCCAGCAGTCACGGGACAGATAATGAAAAACTGTTTTTT.

The V gene is TRBV7-8, the J gene TRBJ2-1; TRBD2 matches 12 bases. CDR3 length: 17 residues. Germline assignment: CDR1 SGHVS and CDR2 FQNEAQ. V trimming: 1 base; J trimming: 7 bases; junction bases outside the gene matches: 8. CDR3 residues: CASSLERLAGGWNEQFF. CDR3 nucleotide sequence: TGTGCCAGCAGCTTAGAGAGGCTAGCGGGAGGGTGGAATGAGCAGTTCTTC.

Points on this clonotype: The junction shows a germline mismatch at one end, possibly a read error. The chain uses TRBV6-6 and TRBJ1-6; D perhaps matches TRBD1 (6 bases). The CDR3 spans 16 residues. The germline V gene encodes CDR1 MNHNY and CDR2 SVGAGI (reference sequence). As DNA, the CDR3 is TGTGCCAACAGTTCCACGCGGTGGGGGCAGGGTTCACCCCTCCACTTT. Residues: CANSSTRWGQGSPLHF.

This clonotype was counted many times. CDR3 in DNA: TGTGCCTGGGAGACAGGGGGTTTTAATTCACCCCTCCACTTT. It translates to CAWETGGFNSPLHF. The chain carries TRBV30 and TRBJ1-6, with 9 bases aligning to TRBD1. With 5 bases clipped from V and 6 bases from J, the junction kept 5 bases outside the gene matches. Per germline, CDR1 GTSNPN and CDR2 SVGIG (reference sequence). This CDR3 comprises 14 residues.

There are many counts of this clonotype. V usage is TRBV7-2 and J usage is TRBJ2-1; 9 bases match TRBD2. V was clipped by 5 bases and J by 4 bases; unmatched bases: 6. Germline CDR1 and CDR2: SGHTA and FQGNSA. The CDR3 totals 15 residues. The CDR3 bases are TGTGCCAGCAGCAGCGGGACTAGCCCATACAATGAGCAGTTCTTC. It yields the protein CASSSGTSPYNEQFF.

This clonotype was counted at least ten times. The V gene is TRBV7-2, the J gene TRBJ2-3; 14 bases map to TRBD2. The germline V gene has CDR1 SGHTA and CDR2 FQGNSA. V was clipped by 0 bases and J by 3 bases; unmatched bases: 11. The CDR3 is made up of 20 amino acids. The CDR3 sequence: CASSLARGLAGGRATDTQYF. In DNA form, the CDR3 reads TGTGCCAGCAGCTTAGCGAGAGGACTAGCGGGGGGCAGAGCTACAGATACGCAGTATTTT.

The chain carries TRBV5-6 and TRBJ1-3, with D perhaps TRBD1 (6 bases). The CDR3 is 16 residues long. The germline gives CDR1 SGHDT, CDR2 YYEEEE. Trimming left V 4 bases short and J 0 bases short, with 14 bases between. DNA of the CDR3: TGTGCCAGCAGCCAAACAGGGTTACACTCTGGAAACACCATATATTTT. It translates to CASSQTGLHSGNTIYF. The complete variable domain, with remaining parts taken from reference TRBV5-6 and TRBJ1-3, reads DAGVTQSPTHLIKTRGQQVTLRCSPKSGHDTVSWYQQALGQGPQFIFQYYEEEERQRGNFPDRFSGHQFPNYSSELNVNALLLGDSALYLCASSQTGLHSGNTIYFGEGSWLTVV.

The V call is TRBV18, the J call TRBJ1-1; perhaps TRBD1 as D (6 bases). From germline, CDR1 is KGHSH and CDR2 LQKENI. The germline V and J ends were trimmed by 2 bases and 1 base, with 14 bases remaining between them. This CDR3 is 16 amino acids long. The CDR3 DNA reads as TGTGCCAGCTCACCAATCCAGGGGCACCAGAACACTGAAGCTTTCTTT. Protein sequence: CASSPIQGHQNTEAFF.

This sequence joins TRBV7-2 and TRBJ1-6; the D gene is possibly TRBD1 (5 bases). CDR3 length: 16 residues. The V end was cut by 3 bases, the J end by 0 bases, with 9 bases between. In germline, CDR1 is SGHTA, CDR2 FQGNSA. The CDR3 DNA is TGTGCCAGCAGCTTTAAGACAGACTCCTATAATTCACCCCTCCACTTT. It yields the protein CASSFKTDSYNSPLHF.

The chain carries TRBV20-1 and TRBJ2-7; 9 bases are shared with TRBD1. Germline assignment: CDR1 DFQATT and CDR2 SNEGSKA (reference sequence). Trimming cost V 1 base and J 5 bases; bases outside gene matches: 9. This CDR3 has 15 residues. CDR3 in DNA: TGCAGTGCTAGAGGGGGGGCGGGACAGGGCCACGAGCAGTACTTC. Amino acids: CSARGGAGQGHEQYF.

This clonotype was observed many times. V usage is TRBV27 and J usage is TRBJ2-1, with 12 bases aligning to TRBD2. Unmatched junction bases numbered 12, after V lost 1 base and J lost 8 bases. Germline CDR1 reads MNHEY; CDR2 reads SMNVEV (reference sequence). The CDR3 runs to 18 residues. In DNA form, the CDR3 reads TGTGCCAGCAGTTTATGGAGCACCCGGACTAGCGGGGAGGATGAGCAGTTCTTC. The encoded protein is CASSLWSTRTSGEDEQFF.